A single sample is the source of the 21 T cell receptor beta chains below, sequenced in a study of blood T cell repertoires in COVID-19. Here immunoSEQ multiplex PCR was the method, and the copy in TCRdb shows in-frame clones only, minus some. The sample consists of 70,000 or so clones, 79% of them appearing once. The sample consisted of peripheral blood. These receptor sequences come from a human donor in a cohort sampled during active COVID-19.

The V gene is TRBV3-1 (or the pseudogene TRBV3-2), the J gene TRBJ2-2; 7 positions match TRBD2. Germline V gene data show CDR1 as LGHDT and CDR2 as YNNKEL (reference sequence). CDR3 length equals 15 residues. J lost 7 bases, V lost 0 bases, and 5 bases had no gene match. The CDR3 spells CASSQDPLASGELFF. CDR3 sequence (DNA): TGTGCCAGCAGCCAAGATCCACTAGCGAGCGGGGAGCTGTTTTTT.

This sequence joins TRBV28 and TRBJ1-5; no reliable D call. From germline, CDR1 is MDHEN and CDR2 SYDVKM. The CDR3 length is 12 residues. The V end lost 5 bases, the J end lost 6 bases, and 8 bases lay between the germline ends. CDR3 amino acids: CASSIRSQPQHF. In nucleotides, the CDR3 is TGTGCCAGCAGTATTAGAAGTCAGCCCCAGCATTTT.

The genes are TRBV5-6 and TRBJ1-4, with D hard to call. CDR1 and CDR2 from the germline V gene are SGHDT and YYEEEE. V lost 5 bases, J lost 4 bases, and 9 bases lay in between. The CDR3 covers 13 residues. The CDR3 DNA reads as TGTGCCAGCAGTACCGGGTATAATGAAAAACTGTTTTTT. Protein: CASSTGYNEKLFF.

The rearrangement links TRBV6-5 to TRBJ1-6, with 9 bases fitting TRBD1. The V segment lost 2 bases and the J segment 10 bases; nucleotides outside the gene matches: 6. CDR3 size: 15 residues. The germline gives CDR1 MNHEY, CDR2 SVGAGI. The CDR3 nucleotides are TGTGCCAGCAGTTACGGGACAGGGAGCAACTCACCCCTCCACTTT. Protein sequence: CASSYGTGSNSPLHF.

This chain joins TRBV5-1 and TRBJ1-1; D uncertain. The germline V and J ends were trimmed by 7 bases and 1 base, with 5 bases remaining between them. The CDR3 consists of 11 residues. Per the germline V gene, CDR1 is SGHRS and CDR2 is YFSETQ. The DNA for the CDR3 is TGCGCCAGCTCCGGGAACACTGAAGCTTTCTTT. This translates into CASSGNTEAFF.

The chain recombines TRBV15 with TRBJ1-5; 7 bases align to TRBD1. Germline loops: CDR1 LNHNV, CDR2 YYDKDF (reference sequence). This CDR3 contains 16 residues. The ends lost 0 bases at V and 3 bases at J; junction bases unmatched: 5. The CDR3 region is CATSRERDSSNQPQHF. The CDR3 bases are TGTGCCACCAGCAGAGAGAGGGACAGTTCCAATCAGCCCCAGCATTTT.

This chain connects TRBV7-8 to TRBJ2-2; D is uncertain. Per germline, CDR1 SGHVS and CDR2 FQNEAQ. The CDR3 sequence is 14 residues long. V was shortened by 4 bases and J by 4 bases, with 10 bases between the two germline ends. The CDR3 nucleotides are TGTGCCAGCAGCTCTTTAGCCCGCACCGGGGAGCTGTTTTTT. Translating gives CASSSLARTGELFF. Combining the CDR3 with reference TRBV7-8 and TRBJ2-2 gives the whole variable domain GAGVSQSPRYKVAKRGQDVALRCDPISGHVSLFWYQQALGQGPEFLTYFQNEAQLDKSGLPSDRFFAERPEGSVSTLKIQRTQQEDSAVYLCASSSLARTGELFFGEGSRLTVL.

This clone showed up just a few times. The chain combines TRBV6-2 or TRBV6-3 with TRBJ2-1, with TRBD2 identical over 9 bases. Unmatched junction bases numbered 10, after V lost 2 bases and J lost 5 bases. This CDR3 spans 17 amino acids. Germline V gene data show CDR1 as MNHEY and CDR2 as SVGEGT. This CDR3 reads CASSYRPKRGVNNEQFF. Written as DNA, the CDR3 is TGTGCCAGCAGTTACCGACCGAAGCGGGGGGTCAACAATGAGCAGTTCTTC.

This clone occurred a few times. CDR3 region: CASSVTSGWYNEQFF. Written as DNA, the CDR3 is TGTGCCAGCAGCGTGACTAGCGGGTGGTACAATGAGCAGTTCTTC. J is TRBJ2-1 and V is TRBV11-2, with 10 bases lining up with TRBD2. The CDR3 extends over 15 amino acids. Unmatched junction bases numbered 5, after V lost 5 bases and J lost 4 bases. The germline CDR1 and CDR2 sequences are SGHAT and FQNNGV. The full variable domain, rest sourced from reference TRBV11-2 and TRBJ2-1, is EAGVAQSPRYKIIEKRQSVAFWCNPISGHATLYWYQQILGQGPKLLIQFQNNGVVDDSQLPKDRFSAERLKGVDSTLKIQPAKLEDSAVYLCASSVTSGWYNEQFFGPGTRLTVL.

This sequence joins TRBV28 and TRBJ2-2; 10 bases match TRBD1. This CDR3 comprises 15 residues. Trimming took 3 bases from V and 6 from J; bases not matched to a gene: 4. Per germline, CDR1 MDHEN and CDR2 SYDVKM. This CDR3 reads CASSFSGTGAGELFF. CDR3 bases: TGTGCCAGCAGTTTTTCCGGGACAGGGGCCGGGGAGCTGTTTTTT.

V usage is TRBV13 and J usage is TRBJ1-2; no definite D call. The CDR3 length is 14 residues. The germline V gene encodes CDR1 PRHDT and CDR2 FYEKMQ (reference sequence). The V and J ends lost 0 bases and 2 bases respectively, with 7 bases between them. The CDR3 here is CASSLGRQNYGYTF. CDR3 in DNA: TGTGCCAGCAGCTTAGGCCGCCAGAACTATGGCTACACCTTC.

The chain has TRBV3-1 (or the pseudogene TRBV3-2) and TRBJ2-7; TRBD1 aligns across 11 bases. The V gene end was trimmed by 3 bases and the J gene end by 6 bases; junction bases not matched to a gene: 7. Germline CDR1 LGHDT, CDR2 YNNKEL (reference sequence). This CDR3 is 15 amino acids long. CDR3 amino acids: CASSQGTGTGGEQYF. The CDR3 bases are TGTGCCAGCAGCCAGGGGACCGGGACAGGGGGCGAGCAGTACTTC.

This rearrangement joins TRBV18 to TRBJ1-5; the D gene is possibly TRBD1 (5 bases). Trimming took 6 bases from V and 0 from J, leaving 6 bases between them. This CDR3 comprises 13 residues. Germline V gene sequence: CDR1 KGHSH, CDR2 LQKENI. DNA for the CDR3: TGTGCCAGCTCCACAGGTAGCAATCAGCCCCAGCATTTT. Protein: CASSTGSNQPQHF.

The gene calls are TRBV6-5 and TRBJ1-1; no firm D call. The CDR3 sequence is 14 residues long. Germline CDR1 is MNHEY and CDR2 is SVGAGI. The V and J ends lost 8 bases and 3 bases respectively, with 16 bases between them. CDR3 DNA: TGTGCCAGCTCCTCCCTCGGGAGGGACACTGAAGCTTTCTTT. This translates into CASSSLGRDTEAFF.

The chain combines TRBV9 with TRBJ2-7; no firm D call. CDR3 length equals 16 residues. V lost 0 bases to trimming and J lost 6 bases, with 19 bases between them. Germline V gives CDR1 SGDLS, CDR2 YYNGEE. The CDR3 region is CASSVDPSPPAIEQYF. In DNA, the CDR3 is TGTGCCAGCAGCGTAGACCCTTCTCCGCCCGCGATCGAGCAGTACTTC.

J is TRBJ1-4 and V is TRBV28; the D is unclear. The V end was cut by 2 bases, the J end by 8 bases, with 15 bases between. The V gene's germline CDR1 is MDHEN and CDR2 SYDVKM. The CDR3 has 15 residues. CDR3 loop: CASSLKRTTSEKLFF. The CDR3 DNA reads TGTGCCAGCAGTTTAAAGCGGACCACTAGCGAAAAACTGTTTTTT.

The chain recombines TRBV5-6 with TRBJ2-2; the match to TRBD1 covers 7 bases. There are 15 residues in the CDR3. V lost 5 bases to trimming and J lost 2 bases; unmatched junction nucleotides: 6. Germline CDR1 reads SGHDT; CDR2 reads YYEEEE. CDR3 in amino acids: CASRPGQTNTGELFF. CDR3 DNA sequence: TGTGCCAGCAGACCGGGACAGACCAACACCGGGGAGCTGTTTTTT.

Of note for this clone: The sample contains more than one DNA sequence encoding this CDR3. The CDR3 DNA follows: TGTGCCAGCAGCTTAGGCGGGGGGTGGGGGGGCTACACCTTC. Translation gives CASSLGGGWGGYTF. The J gene is TRBJ1-2, the V gene TRBV7-8; weak D call: TRBD1 (5 bases). Trimming took off 1 base at V and 8 bases at J, with 14 bases between the two ends. Germline CDR1 is SGHVS and CDR2 is FQNEAQ. This CDR3 has 14 amino acids.

V gene TRBV5-1 combines with J gene TRBJ2-7, with TRBD1 matching over 12 bases. The CDR3 contains 15 residues. CDR1 is SGHRS and CDR2 is YFSETQ in the germline V gene. The trim removed 4 bases at V and 7 bases at J, leaving 9 bases unmatched. CDR3 protein: CASSGPGQGAEEQYF. CDR3 in DNA: TGCGCCAGCAGCGGCCCGGGACAGGGGGCTGAAGAGCAGTACTTC. Full variable domain (remainder filled in from reference TRBV5-1 and TRBJ2-7): KAGVTQTPRYLIKTRGQQVTLSCSPISGHRSVSWYQQTPGQGLQFLFEYFSETQRNKGNFPGRFSGRQFSNSRSEMNVSTLELGDSALYLCASSGPGQGAEEQYFGPGTRLTVT.

The V and J genes are TRBV19 and TRBJ2-5; TRBD2 is a possible D gene (6 bases). CDR3 length: 14 amino acids. Germline lookup yields CDR1 LNHDA and CDR2 SQIVND (reference sequence). Trimming took 5 bases from V and 6 from J, leaving 16 bases between them. CDR3 residues: CASSPSRGGKTQYF. CDR3 nucleotides: TGTGCCAGTAGTCCCTCGCGTGGGGGGAAGACCCAGTACTTC.

This chain uses TRBV19 with TRBJ2-7; a possible D gene is TRBD2 (7 bases). Deletions cut 10 bases from V and 5 bases from J, with 21 bases between. There are 14 residues in the CDR3. Germline V gene lookup returns CDR1 LNHDA and CDR2 SQIVND (reference sequence). The CDR3 spells CATSRGGRSDEQYF. In DNA form, the CDR3 reads TGTGCCACTTCGAGGGGGGGCCGGTCCGACGAGCAGTACTTC.